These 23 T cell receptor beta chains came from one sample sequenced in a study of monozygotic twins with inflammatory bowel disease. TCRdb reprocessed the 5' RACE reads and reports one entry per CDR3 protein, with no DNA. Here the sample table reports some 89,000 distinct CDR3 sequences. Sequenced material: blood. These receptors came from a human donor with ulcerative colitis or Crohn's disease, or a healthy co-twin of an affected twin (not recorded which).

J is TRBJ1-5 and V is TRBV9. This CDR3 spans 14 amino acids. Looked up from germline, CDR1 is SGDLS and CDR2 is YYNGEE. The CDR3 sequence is CASSAQSSNQPQHF.

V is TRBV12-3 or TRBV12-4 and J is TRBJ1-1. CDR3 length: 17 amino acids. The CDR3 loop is CASSFLGQRYSDTEAFF.

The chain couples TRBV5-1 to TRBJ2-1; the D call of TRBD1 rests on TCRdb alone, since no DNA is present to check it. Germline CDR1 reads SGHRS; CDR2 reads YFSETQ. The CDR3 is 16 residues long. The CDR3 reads CASTIETGGGINEQFF.

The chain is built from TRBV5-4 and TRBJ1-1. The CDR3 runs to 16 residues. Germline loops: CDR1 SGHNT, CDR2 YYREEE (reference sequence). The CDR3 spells CASSLAREQMNTEAFF.

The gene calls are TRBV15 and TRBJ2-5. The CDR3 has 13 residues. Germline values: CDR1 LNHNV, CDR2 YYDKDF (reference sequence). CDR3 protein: CATSRMGKETQYF.

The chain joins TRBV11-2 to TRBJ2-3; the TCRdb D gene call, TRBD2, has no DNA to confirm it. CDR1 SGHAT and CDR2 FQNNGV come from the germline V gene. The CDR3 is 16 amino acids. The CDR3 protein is CASSTRLAEFTDTQYF.

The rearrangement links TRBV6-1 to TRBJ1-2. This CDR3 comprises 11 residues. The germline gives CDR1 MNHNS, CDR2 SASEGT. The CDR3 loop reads CATTGAHGYTF.

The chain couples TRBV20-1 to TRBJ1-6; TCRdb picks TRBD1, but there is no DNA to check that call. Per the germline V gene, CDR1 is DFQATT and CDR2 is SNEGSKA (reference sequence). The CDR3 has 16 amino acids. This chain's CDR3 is CSARGATASYNSPLHF.

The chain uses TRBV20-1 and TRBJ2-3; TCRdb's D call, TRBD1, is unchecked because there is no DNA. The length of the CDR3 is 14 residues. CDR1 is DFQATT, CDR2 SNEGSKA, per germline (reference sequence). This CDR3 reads CSARRGDGTDTQYF.

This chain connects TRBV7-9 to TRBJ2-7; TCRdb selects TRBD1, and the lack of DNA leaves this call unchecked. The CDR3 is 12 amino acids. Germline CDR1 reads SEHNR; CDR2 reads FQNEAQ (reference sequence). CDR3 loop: CASRYQGREQYF.

CDR3: CASSSSLAKNIQYF. J is TRBJ2-4 and V is TRBV7-8. The CDR3 extends over 14 amino acids. The germline V gene has CDR1 SGHVS and CDR2 FQNEAQ.

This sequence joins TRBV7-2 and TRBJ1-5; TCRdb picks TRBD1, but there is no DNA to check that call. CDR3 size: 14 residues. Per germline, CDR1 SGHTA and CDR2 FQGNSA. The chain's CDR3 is CASSRTVGNQPQHF.

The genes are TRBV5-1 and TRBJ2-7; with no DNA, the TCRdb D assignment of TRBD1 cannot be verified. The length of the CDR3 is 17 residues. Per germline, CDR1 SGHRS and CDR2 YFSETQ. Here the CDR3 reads CASSLVPGQGKAYEQYF.

The CDR3 reads CASRGDRGRQPQHF. The chain couples TRBV6-6 to TRBJ1-5; the D call of TRBD1 rests on TCRdb alone, since no DNA is present to check it. Germline lookup yields CDR1 MNHNY and CDR2 SVGAGI (reference sequence). The CDR3 is 14 amino acids.

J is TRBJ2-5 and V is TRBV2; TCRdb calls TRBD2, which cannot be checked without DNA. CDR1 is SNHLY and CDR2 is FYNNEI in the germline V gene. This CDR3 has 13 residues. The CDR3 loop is CASSEAEGETQYF.

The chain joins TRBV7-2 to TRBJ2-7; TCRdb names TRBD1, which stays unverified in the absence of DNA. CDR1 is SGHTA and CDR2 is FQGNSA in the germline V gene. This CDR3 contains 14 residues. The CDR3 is CASSKNGQTYEQYF.

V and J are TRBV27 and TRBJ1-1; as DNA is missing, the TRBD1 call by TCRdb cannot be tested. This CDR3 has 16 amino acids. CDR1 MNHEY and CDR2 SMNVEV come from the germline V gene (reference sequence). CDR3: CASSLKARTGPTEAFF.

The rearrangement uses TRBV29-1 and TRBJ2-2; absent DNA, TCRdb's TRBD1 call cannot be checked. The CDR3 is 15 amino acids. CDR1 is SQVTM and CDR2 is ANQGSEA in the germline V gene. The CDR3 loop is CSASSAAQGNRELFF.

CDR3 in amino acids: CASSLQGGKGYTF. The chain employs TRBV11-1 and TRBJ1-2; TCRdb gives TRBD1 as the D gene, but with no DNA this cannot be confirmed. In germline, CDR1 is SGHAT, CDR2 FQDESV (reference sequence). This CDR3 comprises 13 residues.

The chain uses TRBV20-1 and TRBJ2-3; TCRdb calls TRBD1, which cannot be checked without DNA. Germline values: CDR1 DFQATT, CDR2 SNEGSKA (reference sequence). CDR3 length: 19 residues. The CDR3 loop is CSVRDPGGTGVVFTDTQYF.

This chain's CDR3 is CASAPAGELFF. The rearrangement links TRBV10-2 to TRBJ2-2; TCRdb selects TRBD1, and the lack of DNA leaves this call unchecked. CDR3 length equals 11 residues. Per germline, CDR1 WSHSY and CDR2 SAAADI.

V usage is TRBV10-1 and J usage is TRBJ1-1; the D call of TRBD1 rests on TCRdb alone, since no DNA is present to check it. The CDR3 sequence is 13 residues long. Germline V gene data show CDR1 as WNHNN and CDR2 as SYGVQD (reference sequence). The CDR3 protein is CASRQGRNTEAFF.

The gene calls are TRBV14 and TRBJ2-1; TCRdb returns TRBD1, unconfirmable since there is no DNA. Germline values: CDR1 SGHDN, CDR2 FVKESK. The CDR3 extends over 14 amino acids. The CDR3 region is CASRRQGVYNEQFF.